One T cell receptor beta chain is described in this entry. The antigen it recognizes is unknown. The input lacks base qualities; no much larger clone sits a single base away. The cysteine opens and the phenylalanine closes a CDR3 of 12 amino acids. Only the CDR3 DNA is retained, 36 bases long and in frame from the first base. CDR1 and CDR2 were assigned from the germline V gene as SQVTM and ANQGSEA. Relative to germline, V is 6 bases shorter and J is 2 bases shorter, with 9 bases between their ends. Receptors were amplified or captured by the immunoSEQ multiplex PCR assay. To provide template for TCR sequencing, every sample had RNA extracted and reverse transcribed into cDNA. First-strand cDNA was synthesized with SuperScript III using a 2:1 mix of oligo-dT and random hexamers. A synthetic immune receptor repertoire was used to measure amplification bias, and any remaining bias was corrected computationally. The paper's data handling went like this. Raw reads were preprocessed to remove errors, and CDR3 was defined according to IMGT conventions as the region from the conserved cysteine to phenylalanine. Clonality was calculated as 1 minus Shannon entropy normalized by log2 of the number of productive unique TCRs. Whether each scalp clone was CD4 or CD8 was inferred by checking scalp TCRbeta sequences against the CD4 and CD8 repertoires from sorted blood. The clones in this table, taken by TCRdb from immuneACCESS, are in-frame only. Not every clone is retained; where verified, under half of the shortfall comes from an unresolved V gene, and the cause of the rest is unknown. V and J calls plus clone size are reproduced from that table; the DNA served to infer D and trimming. The sample profile shows some 180,000 clones; roughly 63% of them were found once. Clones ranked in the top ten supply over 1.5% of the sample.

This sample is drawn from a study of CD8+ T cells in alopecia areata (dated by TCRdb to the late 2010s). For the study in its entirety: The treated patients took part in an open-label pilot trial in which moderate-to-severe alopecia areata was treated with oral tofacitinib at 5 to 10 mg twice daily. Patients stayed on tofacitinib for 6 to 18 months and then had 6 months of follow-up off drug so that delayed response and recurrence could be assessed. High-throughput TCRbeta sequencing was used to examine T cell clonal expansion in alopecia areata in both the C3H/HeJ mouse model and human patients. Human TCRbeta sequencing covered scalp tissue and sorted CD4+ and CD8+ peripheral blood T cells from patchy and totalis/universalis alopecia areata patients and healthy controls. Patients on tofacitinib were biopsied at baseline and after 4 and 24 weeks of treatment, and several of the patients also had a later scalp biopsy. Clonality in the scalp was compared among normal scalp (n=4), patchy alopecia areata scalp (n=8), and alopecia totalis/universalis scalp (n=8). RNA came from the PAXgene miRNA kit for fixed scalp, the miRNeasy kit for PBMCs, and the RNeasy kit for mouse skin. immunoSEQ multiplex PCR using 35 Vbeta forward primers and 13 Jbeta reverse primers was used to amplify TCRbeta CDR3 regions. Overall study outcomes, separate from this receptor: Compared with normal scalp, lesional scalp, particularly in alopecia totalis/universalis, had higher clonality and more expanded CD8+ clones, which suggests antigenic drive. Compared with mice, TCR sequences shared between patients were less clear, possibly partly because of HLA diversity across the patient population. Scalp TCR repertoire analysis is complicated because resident alphabeta T cells in normal human skin are also sequenced, whereas mouse skin is dominated by gammadelta T cells.

The meaning of the sample's time point label: baseline before oral tofacitinib. Lesional scalp punch biopsies and peripheral blood were obtained from alopecia areata patients. PBMCs were isolated by density centrifugation and stained for CD3, CD4 and CD8, and CD4+ and CD8+ T cells were sorted on a FACSAria. The sample consisted of CD4+ T cells sorted from blood, taken at week 0. The chain was built from TRBV29-1 and TRBJ2-3, with a weak D call of TRBD1 (6 bases match). This TCR was recovered from a human donor with alopecia areata. Here the CDR3 is given as CSVGTLTDTQYF. The sequence in DNA is TGCAGCGTGGGGACACTCACAGATACGCAGTATTTT.